The T cell receptor (beta chain) under discussion was sequenced for a study of blood T cell repertoires in COVID-19. Trimming took off 7 bases at V and 7 bases at J, with 17 bases between the two ends. This CDR3 has 14 amino acids. The germline V gene has CDR1 MNHEY and CDR2 SVGAGI. The assay was immunoSEQ multiplex PCR, and TCRdb's table has in-frame clones only and misses some. The sample lists about 250,000 clones, 80% to 90% occurring once. This TCR was recovered from a man of 80 years or more with acute or convalescent COVID-19. This chain uses TRBV6-5 with TRBJ1-5; unclear D gene. The sequenced sample consisted of peripheral blood. CDR3 region: CASIPRGEVQPQHF. CDR3 sequence (DNA): TGTGCCAGCATCCCGCGGGGAGAAGTACAGCCCCAGCATTTT.